The 2 T cell receptor beta chains below were found in one sample sequenced in a study of glioma-infiltrating T cells after dendritic cell vaccination. This sample's time point: after dendritic cell vaccination, including at tumor progression/relapse. The protocol was immunoSEQ multiplex PCR, while the TCRdb copy is restricted to in-frame clones and leaves out a portion. The sample has about 87,000 clones, roughly four fifths seen once. The material was blood, obtained after dendritic cell vaccination. The receptors derive from a human donor with glioblastoma.

The CDR3 nucleotides read TGCGCCAGCAGCTTGGCAGTTTCGGGGGGGGCATTGTTCGATGAGCAGTTCTTC. Translating it yields CASSLAVSGGALFDEQFF. V and J are TRBV5-1 and TRBJ2-1; TRBD2 aligns across 8 bases. Germline CDR1 SGHRS, CDR2 YFSETQ. This CDR3 spans 18 amino acids. The J segment lost 8 bases and the V segment lost 0 bases, leaving 16 bases of the junction unmatched.

The chain joins TRBV5-1 to TRBJ2-5; 7 bases agree with TRBD1. The CDR3 length is 16 residues. CDR1 SGHRS and CDR2 YFSETQ come from the germline V gene. J gave up 3 bases and V 4 bases, and 12 bases lay outside the gene matches. DNA of the CDR3: TGCGCCAGCAGCCCGGAACCGACAGGGCCAAAAGAGACCCAGTACTTC. Translated: CASSPEPTGPKETQYF.